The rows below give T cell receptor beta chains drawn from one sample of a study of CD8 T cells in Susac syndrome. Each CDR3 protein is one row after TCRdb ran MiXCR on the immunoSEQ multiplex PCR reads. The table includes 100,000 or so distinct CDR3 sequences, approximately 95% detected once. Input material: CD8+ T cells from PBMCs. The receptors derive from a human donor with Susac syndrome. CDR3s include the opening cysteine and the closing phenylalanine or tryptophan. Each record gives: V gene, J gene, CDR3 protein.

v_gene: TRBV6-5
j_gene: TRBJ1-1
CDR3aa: CASLRGGTEAFF

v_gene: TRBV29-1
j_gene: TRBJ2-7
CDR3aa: CSVEDNRGNYEQYF

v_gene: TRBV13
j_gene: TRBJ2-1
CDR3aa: CASSSGGGAYNEQFF

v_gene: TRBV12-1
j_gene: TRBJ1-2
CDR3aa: CASSPCKFGYTF

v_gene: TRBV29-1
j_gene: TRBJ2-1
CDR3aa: CSFTNYNEQFF

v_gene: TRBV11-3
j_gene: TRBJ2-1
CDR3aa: CASSARQGWDEQFF

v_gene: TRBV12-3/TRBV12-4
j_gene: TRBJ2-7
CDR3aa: CASRPAGLVGEQYF

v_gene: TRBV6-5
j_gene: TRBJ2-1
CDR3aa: CASSSPGTGYGEQFF

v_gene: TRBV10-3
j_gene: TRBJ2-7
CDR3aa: CAISEGDYIYEQYF

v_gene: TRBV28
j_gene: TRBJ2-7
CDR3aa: CASHQLGTGVFARYEQYF

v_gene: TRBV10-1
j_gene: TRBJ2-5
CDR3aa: CASSASGIETQYF

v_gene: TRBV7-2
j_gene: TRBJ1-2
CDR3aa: CASSSPWAAPYGYTF

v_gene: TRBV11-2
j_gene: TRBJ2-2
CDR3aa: CASSSPSGANTGELFF

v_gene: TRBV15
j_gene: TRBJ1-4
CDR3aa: CATSRDNRLGGLFF

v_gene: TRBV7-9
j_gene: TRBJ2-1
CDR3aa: CASYGSRGGSEQFF

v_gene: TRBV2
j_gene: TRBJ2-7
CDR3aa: CASSHLLYEQYF

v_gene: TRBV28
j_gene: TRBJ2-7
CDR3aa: CASSLTGGYEQYF

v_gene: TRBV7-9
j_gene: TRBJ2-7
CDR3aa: CASSSGQGELPYEQYF

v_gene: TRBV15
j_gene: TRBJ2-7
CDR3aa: CATSSPDGRLAKPYEQYF

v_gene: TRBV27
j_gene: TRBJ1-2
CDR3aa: CASSPGQGPYGYTF

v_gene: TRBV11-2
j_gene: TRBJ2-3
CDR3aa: CASSFSAVSTDTQYF

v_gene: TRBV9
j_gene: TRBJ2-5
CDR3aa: CASSASGTSGGALETQYF

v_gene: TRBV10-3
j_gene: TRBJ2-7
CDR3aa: CAISYSYYEQYF

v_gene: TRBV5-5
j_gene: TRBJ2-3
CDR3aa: CASSPGASGDYTQYF

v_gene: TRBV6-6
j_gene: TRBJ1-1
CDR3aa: CASSYLAGNEPEAFF

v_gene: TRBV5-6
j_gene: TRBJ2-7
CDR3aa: CASSLSGVEQYF

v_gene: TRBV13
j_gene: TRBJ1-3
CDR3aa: CASSARDRGSGNTIYF

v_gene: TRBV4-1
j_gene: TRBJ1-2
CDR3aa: CASSQDWEQDYGYTF

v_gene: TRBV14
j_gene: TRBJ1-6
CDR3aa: CASSQAERSPLHF

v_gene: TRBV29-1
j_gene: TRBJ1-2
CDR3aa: CSVLSGDGYTF

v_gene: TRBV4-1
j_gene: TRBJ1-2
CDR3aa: CASSQDGSNYGYTF

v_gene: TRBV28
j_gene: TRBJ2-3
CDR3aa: CASSIGIAGSTDTQYF

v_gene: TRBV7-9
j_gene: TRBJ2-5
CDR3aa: CASSFWRTGLSETQYF

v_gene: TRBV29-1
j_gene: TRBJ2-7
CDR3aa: CSVGGTRDRVDRYEQYF

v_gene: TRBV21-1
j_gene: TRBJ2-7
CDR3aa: CASSNNRESSYEQYF

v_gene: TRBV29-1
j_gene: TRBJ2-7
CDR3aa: CSVGYSGKLEQYF

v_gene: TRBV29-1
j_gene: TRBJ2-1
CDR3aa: CSGKRDNEQFF

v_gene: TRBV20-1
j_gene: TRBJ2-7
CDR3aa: CSARSPGLAGGGGSYEQYF

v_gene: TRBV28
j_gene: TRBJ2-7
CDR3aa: CASSLWEGAYEQYF

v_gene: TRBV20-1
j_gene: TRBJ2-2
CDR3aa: CSAPNVLSGELFF

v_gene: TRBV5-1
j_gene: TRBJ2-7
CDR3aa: CASTADSSYEQYF

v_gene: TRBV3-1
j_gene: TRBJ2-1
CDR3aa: CASSTNNEQFF

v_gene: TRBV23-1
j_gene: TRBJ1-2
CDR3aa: CASTTKPGPGYGYTF

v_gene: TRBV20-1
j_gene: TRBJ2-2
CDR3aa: CSARIVGVDTGELFF